What follows describes a single TCR beta chain. This specimen belongs to a study of blood T cell repertoires in COVID-19. Source study methods: Nucleated cell counts were estimated from reference gene primer amplification. This table comes from immunoSEQ multiplex PCR, and its TCRdb copy is limited to in-frame clones, with some not included. The V and J calls and clone size are taken from that table; D and trimming were inferred from the DNA. The sample has roughly 54,000 clones, around four fifths seen once. Germline trimming cut 3 bases from V and 0 bases from J; bases unmatched to any gene: 14. The CDR3 is made up of 19 amino acids. Germline CDR1 and CDR2: SGHNT and YYREEE (reference sequence).

The TCR was taken from a man aged 50-59 years with acute or convalescent COVID-19. The sample taken for sequencing was peripheral blood. This rearrangement joins TRBV5-4 to TRBJ2-3; 9 bases match TRBD2. The CDR3 protein is CASSSPGTSWGKSTDTQYF. The DNA for the CDR3 is TGTGCCAGCAGCTCCCCCGGGACTAGCTGGGGAAAGAGCACAGATACGCAGTATTTT.